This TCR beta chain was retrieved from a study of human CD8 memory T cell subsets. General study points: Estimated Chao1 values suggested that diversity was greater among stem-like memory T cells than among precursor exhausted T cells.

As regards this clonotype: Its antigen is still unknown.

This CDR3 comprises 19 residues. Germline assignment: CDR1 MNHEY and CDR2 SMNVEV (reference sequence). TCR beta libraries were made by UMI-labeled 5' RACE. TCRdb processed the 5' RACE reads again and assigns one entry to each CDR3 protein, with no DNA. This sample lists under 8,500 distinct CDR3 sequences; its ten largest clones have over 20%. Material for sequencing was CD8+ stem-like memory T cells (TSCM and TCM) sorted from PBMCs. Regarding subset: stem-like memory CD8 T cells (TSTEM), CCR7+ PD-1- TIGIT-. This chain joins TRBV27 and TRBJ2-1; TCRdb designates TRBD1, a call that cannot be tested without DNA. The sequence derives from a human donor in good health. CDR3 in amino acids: CASSLWSRRGRNSYNEQFF.